This TCR beta chain was observed in a study of cytomegalovirus exposure and HLA in healthy donors listed by TCRdb under 2017. Broadly, across the study: According to an earlier analysis of 450 to 650 of the donors, about 179 million T cells yielded 95 million to 140 million unique TCR beta sequences and about 280 Gb of sequence data. Approximately 310 gigabases of sequencing data and around 87 million unique TCR sequences were included in an early release covering 500 to 750 HLA-typed donors. Of the approximately 400 genotyped donors, around 81% fell in the genetic ancestry cluster associated with self-reported Caucasian donors. The study aimed to test whether cataloging public T cell receptors could reveal signatures of past pathogen exposure. Using immunosequencing, the study profiled T cell repertoires from 550 to 750 subjects and related those repertoires to cytomegalovirus serostatus. Besides the first cohort of 550 to 750 subjects, a separate validation cohort made up of over 95 different subjects was used. The study combined high-throughput TCR immunosequencing, statistical association of individual TCRs with disease status, and machine learning to predict cytomegalovirus infection status. A later analysis re-analyzed previously published TCR beta repertoires from 500 to 700 donors and added high-resolution HLA genotyping to study TCR occurrence patterns. The later analysis used no new phenotypic data to find candidate immune exposures, relying instead on TCR beta sequences and their occurrence across donors. In an earlier analysis of 500 to 650 of the donors, high-throughput TCR beta sequencing was used to judge whether each TCR beta V gene segment behaved as functional or pseudogenic. Donor age, sex, ethnicity and CMV serostatus were collected together with the repertoire data. A later genetic analysis took genome-wide SNP genotypes for about three fifths of the roughly 670 donors and used that subset as a discovery cohort. All discovery cohort repertoires had been generated using a single sequencing platform. HLA typing included class I and class II loci at four-digit resolution. Typing coverage varied by locus: roughly 620-630 donors for A, B, C, DRB1 and DQB1; approximately 500 for DQA1; nearly 610 for DPA1; about 450 for DPB1. Roughly 5 DR-DQ haplotypes were handled as single units for association and clustering, since linkage in the cohort was strong. Among around 400 genotyped donors of the cohort, an average of approximately 250,000 unique TCR beta nucleotide sequences were sequenced per donor, around 20% of them non-productive. Study-wide findings and limitations: In a later analysis, 15,000 to 20,000 TCR beta sequences were associated with specific HLA alleles at a false discovery rate of 0.05. Broadly in line with IMGT annotations, most TCR beta V segments showed up in productive rearrangements about 90% or about 30% of the time in an earlier analysis of approximately 600 of the donors. A further reported finding was that TCR beta sequences accurately predicted the HLA-A and HLA-B alleles for most subjects in the first cohort. Most CMV-associated TCR beta chains appeared to be HLA-restricted in a later analysis, and the HLA associations seemed to be driven largely by CMV exposure. The study gave a list of 150 to 200 TCR beta chains associated with cytomegalovirus. A later analysis found that HLA-associated TCR beta chains were more clonally expanded and had lower generation probabilities than equally common non-associated chains. In both the original and validation cohorts, the classifier was reported to diagnose cytomegalovirus status with high specificity and sensitivity. The cohort was sequenced for TCR beta chains only, and without alpha or paired-chain data the features that could be detected were limited. A cluster of highly shared sequence variants was judged likely to represent a technical artifact of the sequencing pipeline. The only immune exposure information available for the cohort was CMV serostatus. An association between a missense DCLRE1C variant and V-gene and J-gene trimming of TCR beta chains was found in a later genetic analysis and replicated in an independent cohort. When HLA alleles, especially DR and DQ, strongly co-occurred, TCR associations were difficult to assign to individual alleles. Several of the top co-occurrence clusters appeared to be linked to parvovirus B19, influenza, CMV and Epstein-Barr virus, according to a later analysis. Correlated functional status among segregating V segments might reflect linkage disequilibrium, but an unknown experimental factor could not be ruled out. In a later genetic analysis, fewer N-insertions in productive TCRs were reported among donors in an Asian-associated ancestry cluster than the approximately 670-donor mean. Because the 87-base-pair reads could not distinguish some IMGT-functional V segments, including TRBV6-2 and TRBV6-3, those segments were excluded. While some public TCRs were present in many individuals, most TCR sequences turned up only very rarely across donors. The earlier analysis of fewer than 750 of the donors excluded fewer than 20 rarely observed V segments, including chromosome 9 orphons, because counts were too low. In a later analysis, TCR association rates were found to vary across HLA loci, with the most associated TCRs seen for DRB1 alleles and the fewest for HLA-C alleles. According to the authors, the approach could potentially be generalized to other disease states and immunological phenotypes. In vitro tests confirmed that a few of the cytomegalovirus-associated TCR beta chains recognize cytomegalovirus antigens. Because HLA typing was unavailable for some donors at each locus, only the typed subset was used in association tests. The presence/absence analyses assumed that sequencing depth was roughly uniform across donors, and that assumption may not be true.

The cohort was made up of about 610 healthy bone marrow donors. All cohort members were sampled while nominally healthy, although unrecorded immune exposures were likely present. The donor tested CMV seropositive, placing the donor among the 250 to 300 seropositive members of the cohort. A peripheral blood sample was provided by each donor, and peripheral blood mononuclear cells were used for TCR beta sequencing. Genomic DNA was extracted from the blood cell samples with the Qiagen DNeasy Blood Extraction Kit. This clone was seen a handful of times. Its binding antigen is unknown. Within one base of it there is no much larger clone, and no base qualities were kept. The library relied on the immunoSEQ multiplex PCR assay. For the multiplex PCR, a mixture combining 60 forward primers for TCR Vbeta segments and 13 reverse primers for TCR Jbeta segments was used. The CDR3 region of rearranged TCR beta genes was amplified from genomic DNA with a multiplex PCR assay. On the Illumina HiSeq System, the amplified TCR beta libraries were sequenced as 87-base-pair reads. Under the source paper's analysis protocol: A later analysis counted approximately 76 million unique TCR beta chains across the 600 to 850 repertoires, and around 9.9 million of these chains were shared by at least two donors. Raw reads were error-corrected and collapsed into unique sequences with a nearest-neighbor algorithm that merged closely related sequences to remove PCR and sequencing errors. To assign V, D and J gene segments, CDR3 sequences were aligned to IMGT reference sequences. For a sequence to be retained, at least a six-nucleotide match to both a V gene segment and a J gene segment was required. A rearrangement counted as productive if the CDR3 had no stop codons and remained in frame with V and J, and every other rearrangement counted as non-productive. CDR3 was defined by IMGT convention, running from the second conserved V-encoded cysteine to the conserved J-encoded phenylalanine. The earlier analysis of roughly 590 of the donors excluded sequences that lacked an unambiguous match to a single V gene segment. In an earlier analysis of 450 to 700 of the donors, V segments were called functional above 56.7% productive rearrangements and were called segregating when the between-donor standard deviation exceeded 5%. A statistical classification framework was built to diagnose cytomegalovirus status from the catalog of TCR beta chain sequences. A later analysis assigned V and J genes by comparing TCR nucleotide sequences with IMGT/GENE-DB human TR gene sequences. Using the TCRdist pipeline, a later analysis assigned CDR3 sequences along with most-parsimonious VDJ recombination scenarios. In a later analysis, each TCR beta chain was defined by its CDR3 amino acid sequence together with its V-gene family, and reads without a unique V-gene family were excluded. A later analysis removed several hundred highly shared, low-generation-probability nucleotide sequences to deal with suspected cross-contamination and a sequencing artifact. For each public chain, a later analysis derived a clonal expansion index from normalized ranks of inferred template counts within each repertoire. In a later analysis, generation probabilities were computed using a VDJ recombination model fitted to out-of-frame rearrangements, and the results were checked against IGoR. In a later analysis, hypergeometric tests were used to score TCR-TCR, TCR-HLA and TCR-CMV co-occurrence, with a repertoire-size bias correction applied to TCR pairs. To estimate false discovery rates, a later analysis permuted the HLA or CMV assignments 20 times. In a later analysis, co-occurring TCRs were grouped using DBSCAN, and TCRdist sequence similarity was added for clustering within HLA-allele-positive subsets. Repertoires with fewer than 30,000 or more than 120,000 public chains were left out of co-occurrence clustering, as were about 5 repertoires with anomalous nucleotide sharing. Entries here come from immuneACCESS through TCRdb and include only in-frame sequences with V and J called. Some clones fail to appear in such tables; in the studies checked, an unresolved V gene covers under half of the shortfall, and the cause of the remainder is unknown. V, J and clone size derive from that table, while D and trimming were established from the DNA sequence. In all, the sample holds more than 150,000 clones, and around 75% of those were seen once. Of the sample, 4.5% to 7.5% is held by the ten largest clones.

Between the V and J ends, shortened by 4 bases and 6 bases respectively, the junction contains 17 bases. From cysteine to phenylalanine, the CDR3 is 14 amino acids long. CDR3 DNA is the only sequence kept; it has 42 bases, read in frame from the first base. CDR1 is given as SGHTS and CDR2 as YDEGEE, both from the germline V gene. The TCR was taken from a woman in her thirties in good health and CMV-seropositive. What was sequenced was PBMCs. In this chain, TRBV5-8 is recombined with TRBJ2-7; a tentative D match to TRBD2 spans 6 bases. The DNA reads TGTGCCAGCAGCACCTCCGTACTAGCCCCCGAGCAGTACTTC. Translated, this is CASSTSVLAPEQYF.